The present TCR beta chain was sequenced within a study of cytomegalovirus exposure and HLA in healthy donors. For the study at large: Inside one of the first data releases sat around 77 million unique TCRs taken from HLA-typed donors. Study-wide findings and caveats: Within an earlier analysis, most TCR beta V segments proved productive either about 87% or about 30% of the time.

The PCR ran on 60 Vbeta and 13 Jbeta primers. This table comes from immunoSEQ multiplex PCR, and its TCRdb copy is limited to in-frame clones, with some not included. The sample lists some 130,000 clones; about 80% were seen once. Trimming removed 3 bases from V and 4 bases from J; junction bases left unmatched: 11. This CDR3 contains 16 residues. Germline V gene sequence: CDR1 MNHEY, CDR2 SVGAGI. A remark on this clone: Its antigen remains unknown.

The sequenced material came from PBMCs. The clonotype comes from a man in his thirties or forties in good health and CMV-seronegative. The gene calls are TRBV6-5 and TRBJ2-5; 7 positions match TRBD1. The CDR3 spells CASSYVLGGSGETQYF. As DNA, the CDR3 is TGTGCCAGCAGTTATGTTTTAGGGGGCTCTGGAGAGACCCAGTACTTC.